This T cell receptor (beta chain) was sequenced for a study of T cell responses to AZD1222 COVID-19 vaccine. Findings and caveats of the study: Repertoire sampling happened only post peak T cell response. A rise in Spike-specific TCR breadth and depth followed two AZD1222 doses. A reported finding is that nearly half of spike-specific TCRs target unmutated variant regions.

A word on this clone: What it recognizes is unknown.

Assay used: immunoSEQ multiplex PCR; TCRdb lists only in-frame clones, some missing. The sample holds roughly 150,000 clones, roughly 86% seen once. This CDR3 has 15 amino acids. After removal of 5 bases from V and 4 bases from J, the junction contained 7 bases not matched to a gene. Germline assignment: CDR1 SGHAT and CDR2 FQNNGV. Material: peripheral blood, obtained on day 0 of AZD1222 vaccination. The clonotype originates from an adult in good health. This chain links TRBV11-2 with TRBJ2-5; 10 bases align to TRBD1. The CDR3 DNA reads TGTGCCAGCAGCCAACCGACAGGGGGCTTAGAGACCCAGTACTTC. This translates into CASSQPTGGLETQYF.